This TCR beta chain came from a study of cytomegalovirus exposure and HLA in healthy donors. Study findings and constraints: Analysis was performed later, and it showed HLA-associated TCR beta chains to be more clonally expanded than equally common others. Most TCR sequences were seen very rarely across donors, but some public TCRs occurred in many. Reportedly, diagnosis of cytomegalovirus status by the classifier showed high specificity and sensitivity.

This clone was counted between two and nine times. Its antigen remains unidentified. The CDR3 runs to 13 residues. The V gene's germline CDR1 is SGHRS and CDR2 YFSETQ. V lost 1 base, J lost 6 bases, and 10 bases lay in between. Primers: 60 Vbeta forward and 13 Jbeta reverse. Profiling relied on immunoSEQ multiplex PCR, and the TCRdb table lists in-frame clones only, not all of them. Among some 190,000 clones, under 9.5% were seen once, and the ten largest hold over 1%. The receptor's source is a woman in her 30s in good health and CMV-seropositive. The chain uses TRBV5-1 and TRBJ1-2; no clear D. The sample consisted of PBMCs. This CDR3 reads CASSLIPSDGYTF. In DNA, the CDR3 is TGCGCCAGCAGCTTGATCCCTTCGGATGGCTACACCTTC.